This is a list of T cell receptor beta chains from one sample in a study of cytomegalovirus exposure and HLA in healthy donors. Profiling relied on immunoSEQ multiplex PCR, and the TCRdb table lists in-frame clones only, not all of them. This sample has approximately 170,000 clones; more than 65% occur once, and the top ten carry 1.3%. The sequenced material came from PBMCs. These receptor sequences come from a man in his forties or fifties in good health and CMV-seropositive. Both conserved end residues are part of each CDR3. D genes are given only for firm matches. Some rows mark clone size as missing; the rest say once, few, many or name a class of expanded clone.

J gene | clone size | D gene | V gene | CDR3 DNA | CDR3 protein
TRBJ1-2 | - | - | TRBV5-1 | TGCGCCAGCAGCTTGGGGCATTCAGGCGTAGGCTACACCTTC | CASSLGHSGVGYTF
TRBJ1-3 | - | - | TRBV5-1 | TGCGCCAGCAGCTTGACGGAAAGGGGCTCTGGAAACACCATATATTTT | CASSLTERGSGNTIYF
TRBJ2-7 | - | - | TRBV11-3 | TGTGCCAGCAGCCCTTCGGGAGTTGGGGCCTCCTACGAGCAGTACTTC | CASSPSGVGASYEQYF
TRBJ1-5 | - | - | TRBV7-8 | TGTGCCAGCAGCTTGCGGGGTGGTAGTCAGCCCCAGCATTTT | CASSLRGGSQPQHF
TRBJ1-2 | few | - | TRBV30 | TGTGCCGCTACCAACAGAAGGAGGGGACGGGGCTACACCTTC | CAATNRRRGRGYTF
TRBJ2-2 | - | - | TRBV15 | TGTGCCACCAGCAGAGATGGCGGGCAGGCCGGGGAGCTGTTTTTT | CATSRDGGQAGELFF
TRBJ2-5 | many | - | TRBV6-7 | TGTGCCAGCAGTATACAGGGAGGGGAGACCCAGTACTTC | CASSIQGGETQYF
TRBJ2-1 | - | - | TRBV5-1 | TGCGCCAGCAGCTCACAAACAGGGCCGGATGAGCAGTTCTTC | CASSSQTGPDEQFF
TRBJ2-5 | once | TRBD2 | TRBV7-7 | TGTGCTAGCAGCTCTAGCGGGGACGGGGAGACCCAGTACTTC | CASSSSGDGETQYF
TRBJ2-5 | - | - | TRBV21-1 | TGTGCCAGCAGCTCTCCGGTCCAGGCCCTGGGGACCCAGTACTTC | CASSSPVQALGTQYF
TRBJ1-6 | - | - | TRBV5-5 | TGTGCCAGCAGCTCAAGACAGGCATTGCTCCACTTT | CASSSRQALLHF
TRBJ1-5 | - | TRBD1 | TRBV18 | TGTGCCAGCTCACCCGGGACAGGGGATCAGCCCCAGCATTTT | CASSPGTGDQPQHF
TRBJ2-7 | few | - | TRBV9 | TGTGCCAGCAGCCCACACCAGTCCAGCTCCTACGAGCAGTACTTC | CASSPHQSSSYEQYF
TRBJ2-7 | - | TRBD1 | TRBV7-9 | TGTGCCAGCAGCTTAGAGCGGACAGGGGGGTACGAGCAGTACTTC | CASSLERTGGYEQYF
TRBJ2-7 | - | - | TRBV18 | TGTGCCAGCTCACCACCCAGGGGATTTTACGAGCAGTACTTC | CASSPPRGFYEQYF
TRBJ1-5 | few | - | TRBV4-1 | TGCGCCAGCAGCCAAGTAGGGGGTTCTGGCAATCAGCCCCAGCATTTT | CASSQVGGSGNQPQHF
TRBJ2-7 | - | - | TRBV7-2 | TGTGCCAGCAGCTTAGACTACCCACTGCCCTACGAGCAGTACTTC | CASSLDYPLPYEQYF
TRBJ1-1 | - | - | TRBV28 | TGTGCCAGCAATTATGACAACCTGAACACTGAAGCTTTCTTT | CASNYDNLNTEAFF
TRBJ2-5 | - | TRBD1 | TRBV27 | TGTGCCAGCAGACCCCAGGACAGGTACCAAGAGACCCAGTACTTC | CASRPQDRYQETQYF
TRBJ1-2 | - | - | TRBV5-1 | TGCGCCAGCAGCTTGCAAGGACGGGAGAGGGACTACACCTTC | CASSLQGRERDYTF
TRBJ2-7 | - | - | TRBV28 | TGTGCCAGCAGGTCACAGGGTTCGAAGGTCTACGAGCAGTACTTC | CASRSQGSKVYEQYF
TRBJ1-3 | once | - | TRBV27 | TGTGCCAGCAGTTTGGGAGGGGACCGAAACACCATATATTTT | CASSLGGDRNTIYF
TRBJ2-1 | once | TRBD2 | TRBV30 | TGTGCCTGGAGTAGGGGGACTAGCGATTACAATGAGCAGTTCTTC | CAWSRGTSDYNEQFF
TRBJ1-4 | - | - | TRBV4-1 | TGCGCCAGCGGCGGGACGGGATCAACTAATGAAAAACTGTTTTTT | CASGGTGSTNEKLFF
TRBJ2-7 | - | TRBD1 | TRBV28 | TGTGCCAGCAGTTTACTACAGGGGACCTACGAGCAGTACTTC | CASSLLQGTYEQYF
TRBJ2-3 | - | TRBD1 | TRBV7-9 | TGTGCCAGCAGCTTTGGACAGGGGATCTCAGATACGCAGTATTTT | CASSFGQGISDTQYF
TRBJ2-7 | - | TRBD2 | TRBV14 | TGTGCCAGCAGCCAATCTACTAGCGGGAGCTTCTACGAGCAGTACTTC | CASSQSTSGSFYEQYF
TRBJ2-7 | few | TRBD2 | TRBV4-1 | TGCGCCAGCAGCCAAGATCCGGCTAGCGGGGAGCAGTACTTC | CASSQDPASGEQYF
TRBJ1-5 | few | TRBD1 | TRBV19 | TGTGCCAGTAGTATGACAGGGGGGGATCAGCCCCAGCATTTT | CASSMTGGDQPQHF
TRBJ2-7 | - | TRBD2 | TRBV7-8 | TGTGCCAGCAGCTTAATAGCGGGAATTTACGAGCAGTACTTC | CASSLIAGIYEQYF
TRBJ2-5 | - | - | TRBV28 | TGTGCCAGCACCCCACAGGGTAGGGGGGAGACCCAGTACTTC | CASTPQGRGETQYF